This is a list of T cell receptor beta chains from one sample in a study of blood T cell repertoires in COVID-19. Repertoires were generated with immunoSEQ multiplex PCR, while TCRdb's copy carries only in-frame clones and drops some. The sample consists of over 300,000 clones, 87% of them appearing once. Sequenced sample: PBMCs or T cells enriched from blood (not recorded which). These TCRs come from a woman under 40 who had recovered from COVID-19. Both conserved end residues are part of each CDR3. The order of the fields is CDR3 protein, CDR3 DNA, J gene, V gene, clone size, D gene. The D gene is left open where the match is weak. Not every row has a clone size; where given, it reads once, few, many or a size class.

CASSQDWTGGLGGYTF	TGCGCCAGCAGCCAAGATTGGACAGGGGGCTTGGGAGGCTACACCTTC	TRBJ1-2	TRBV4-3	-	TRBD1
CASKAGVGNQPQHF	TGTGCCAGCAAAGCAGGGGTGGGCAATCAGCCCCAGCATTTT	TRBJ1-5	TRBV2	-	-
CATQGNSYEQYF	TGTGCCACCCAGGGAAACTCCTACGAGCAGTACTTC	TRBJ2-7	TRBV19	-	-
CASSYSIAGWGEKLFF	TGTGCCAGCAGTTACTCGATCGCAGGGTGGGGTGAAAAACTGTTTTTT	TRBJ1-4	TRBV6-2/TRBV6-3	-	-
CASSYGDRGLELFF	TGTGCCAGCAGCTACGGGGACAGGGGGCTGGAGCTGTTTTTT	TRBJ2-2	TRBV7-2	-	TRBD1
CAIDSLEGNTIYF	TGTGCCATCGACTCATTGGAGGGAAACACCATATATTTT	TRBJ1-3	TRBV2	once	-
CASSERTGGGLETQYF	TGTGCCAGCAGTGAAAGGACAGGGGGAGGGTTGGAGACCCAGTACTTC	TRBJ2-5	TRBV2	once	TRBD1
CASGSTGVGNTIYF	TGTGCTAGTGGTTCGACAGGGGTTGGAAACACCATATATTTT	TRBJ1-3	TRBV12-5	-	TRBD1
CASSQRTPNTIYF	TGTGCCAGCAGCCAAAGGACACCTAACACCATATATTTT	TRBJ1-3	TRBV3-1/TRBV3-2	once	-
CASSLGVGPHYEQYF	TGTGCCAGCAGCTTAGGTGTGGGGCCCCACTACGAGCAGTACTTC	TRBJ2-7	TRBV7-2	-	-
CASSISRVAGNTIYF	TGTGCCAGCAGCATCTCACGGGTGGCTGGAAACACCATATATTTT	TRBJ1-3	TRBV6-5	-	-
CASSIGGQGRVAFF	TGTGCCAGTAGTATTGGTGGACAGGGGAGAGTAGCTTTCTTT	TRBJ1-1	TRBV19	-	TRBD1
CASSSPGLPYEQYF	TGTGCCAGCAGTTCCCCGGGACTACCATACGAGCAGTACTTC	TRBJ2-7	TRBV27	-	TRBD2
CASRTQGNQPQHF	TGTGCCAGCAGGACACAGGGAAATCAGCCCCAGCATTTT	TRBJ1-5	TRBV2	-	-
CASSLGAWGGIEADTQYF	TGTGCCAGCAGCTTAGGGGCTTGGGGGGGTATAGAAGCGGATACGCAGTATTTT	TRBJ2-3	TRBV11-3	-	TRBD2
CASSTRGTGLSPLHF	TGTGCCAGCAGTACGCGGGGGACAGGGTTGTCACCCCTCCACTTT	TRBJ1-6	TRBV27	-	TRBD1
CASSVATVPTDTQYF	TGTGCCAGCAGCGTAGCGACAGTACCCACAGATACGCAGTATTTT	TRBJ2-3	TRBV9	-	-
CATSDDRSTSYNEQFF	TGTGCCACCAGTGATGACAGGTCAACCTCCTACAATGAGCAGTTCTTC	TRBJ2-1	TRBV24-1	-	-
CASSIIAVNYGYTF	TGTGCCAGTAGTATTATCGCAGTCAACTATGGCTACACCTTC	TRBJ1-2	TRBV19	-	-
CASSLAGRAYNEQFF	TGTGCCAGCAGCTTAGCGGGCAGGGCTTACAATGAGCAGTTCTTC	TRBJ2-1	TRBV7-2	few	-
CASSGPQGTEAFF	TGTGCCAGCAGCGGCCCGCAGGGCACTGAAGCTTTCTTT	TRBJ1-1	TRBV11-2	-	-
CASSGRVGTGLSYEQYF	TGTGCCAGCAGCGGCCGCGTTGGGACAGGCCTCTCCTACGAGCAGTACTTC	TRBJ2-7	TRBV5-4	-	TRBD1
CASSPVWTPNYGYTF	TGTGCCAGCAGCCCGGTGTGGACACCCAACTATGGCTACACCTTC	TRBJ1-2	TRBV5-6	-	-
CASSLRQGVRNTIYF	TGCGCCAGCAGCCTTCGACAGGGAGTTCGAAACACCATATATTTT	TRBJ1-3	TRBV4-1	-	TRBD1
CACPGGGVSTEAFF	TGTGCCTGCCCGGGGGGGGGCGTTAGCACTGAAGCTTTCTTT	TRBJ1-1	TRBV30	-	-
CAWTSQGPDTQYF	TGTGCCTGGACCAGCCAGGGCCCAGATACGCAGTATTTT	TRBJ2-3	TRBV30	-	-
CASRDLGTSNTGELFF	TGTGCCAGCAGGGACCTGGGGACATCGAACACCGGGGAGCTGTTTTTT	TRBJ2-2	TRBV25-1	-	-
CAIMGGIGTDTQYF	TGTGCCATCATGGGGGGGATAGGCACAGATACGCAGTATTTT	TRBJ2-3	TRBV10-3	-	TRBD2
CAIREDSYQPQHF	TGTGCCATCAGGGAGGACAGTTATCAGCCCCAGCATTTT	TRBJ1-5	TRBV10-3	-	-
CATSISGSTEAFF	TGTGCCACCAGCATCTCAGGGTCCACTGAAGCTTTCTTT	TRBJ1-1	TRBV15	-	-
CASSPLGGGNYGYTF	TGCGCCAGCAGCCCCCTCGGGGGGGGAAACTATGGCTACACCTTC	TRBJ1-2	TRBV5-1	-	-
CASSAGTSKNTEAFF	TGTGCCAGCAGTGCCGGGACATCAAAGAACACTGAAGCTTTCTTT	TRBJ1-1	TRBV9	-	-
CASSKGALYSEAFF	TGTGCCAGCAGCAAGGGGGCCTTGTACTCTGAAGCTTTCTTT	TRBJ1-1	TRBV7-9	-	TRBD1
CASSQDRGYEQYF	TGTGCCAGCAGCCAAGATAGGGGTTACGAGCAGTACTTC	TRBJ2-7	TRBV3-1/TRBV3-2	-	-
CASNPTTGGRYGYTF	TGTGCCAGCAACCCTACGACAGGGGGGAGATATGGCTACACCTTC	TRBJ1-2	TRBV6-5	-	TRBD1
CASSRGLAGTQETQYF	TGTGCCAGCAGCCGGGGACTAGCGGGGACCCAAGAGACCCAGTACTTC	TRBJ2-5	TRBV7-9	once	TRBD2
CASSQDWDIIGDGYTF	TGCGCCAGCAGCCAAGATTGGGACATAATCGGAGATGGCTACACCTTC	TRBJ1-2	TRBV4-3	-	-
CASSLGTGTGTSYGNTIYF	TGTGCCAGCAGCTTAGGAACCGGGACAGGGACATCTTATGGAAACACCATATATTTT	TRBJ1-3	TRBV7-2	-	TRBD1
CSVEGRGQHTEAFF	TGCAGCGTTGAAGGGCGGGGGCAACACACTGAAGCTTTCTTT	TRBJ1-1	TRBV29-1	-	-
CASSPGQGMSYTF	TGTGCCAGCTCGCCTGGACAGGGTATGAGCTACACCTTC	TRBJ1-2	TRBV18	-	TRBD1
CASSTPQGRTGNTIYF	TGTGCCAGCAGCACCCCCCAGGGGCGCACTGGAAACACCATATATTTT	TRBJ1-3	TRBV11-2	-	-
CASSNGGGNQPQHF	TGTGCCAGTAGTAATGGGGGAGGGAATCAGCCCCAGCATTTT	TRBJ1-5	TRBV19	-	-